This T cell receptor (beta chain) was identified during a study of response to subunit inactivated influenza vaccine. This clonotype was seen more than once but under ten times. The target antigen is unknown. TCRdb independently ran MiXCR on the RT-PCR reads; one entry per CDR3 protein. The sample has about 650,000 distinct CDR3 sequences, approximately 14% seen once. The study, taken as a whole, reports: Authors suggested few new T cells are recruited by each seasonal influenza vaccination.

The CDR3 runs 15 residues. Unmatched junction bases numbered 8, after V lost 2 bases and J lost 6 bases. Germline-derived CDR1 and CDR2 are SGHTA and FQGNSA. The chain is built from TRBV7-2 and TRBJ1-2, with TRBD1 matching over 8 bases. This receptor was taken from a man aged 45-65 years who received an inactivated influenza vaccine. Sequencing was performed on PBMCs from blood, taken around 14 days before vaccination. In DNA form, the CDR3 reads TGTGCCAGCAGCTTAATCGCAGGGGGCGAGAATGGCTACACCTTC. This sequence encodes CASSLIAGGENGYTF.